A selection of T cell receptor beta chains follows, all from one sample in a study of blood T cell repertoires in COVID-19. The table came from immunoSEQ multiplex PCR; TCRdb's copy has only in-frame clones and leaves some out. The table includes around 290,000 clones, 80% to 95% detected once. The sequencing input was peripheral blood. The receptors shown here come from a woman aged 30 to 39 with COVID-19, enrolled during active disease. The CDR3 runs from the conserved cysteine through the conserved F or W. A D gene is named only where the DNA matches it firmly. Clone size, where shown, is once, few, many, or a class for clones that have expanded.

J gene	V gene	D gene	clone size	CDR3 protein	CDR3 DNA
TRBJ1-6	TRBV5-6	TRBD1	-	CASSYKTGGDSPLHF	TGTGCCAGCAGCTATAAGACAGGGGGCGATTCACCCCTCCACTTT
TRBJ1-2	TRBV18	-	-	CASSPSNTALGYTF	TGTGCCAGCTCACCATCGAACACCGCCTTAGGCTACACCTTC
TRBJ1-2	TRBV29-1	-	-	CSVDRSGVGYTF	TGCAGCGTCGATAGGTCAGGGGTTGGCTACACCTTC
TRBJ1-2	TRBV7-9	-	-	CASSLPPGHLYGYTF	TGTGCCAGCAGCTTGCCCCCGGGACACCTCTATGGCTACACCTTC
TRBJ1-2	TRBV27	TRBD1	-	CASRNRGPNGYTF	TGTGCCAGCAGAAACAGGGGCCCGAATGGCTACACCTTC
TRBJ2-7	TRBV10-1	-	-	CASSPGGYEQYF	TGCGCCAGCAGTCCCGGAGGCTACGAGCAGTACTTC
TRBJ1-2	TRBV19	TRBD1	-	CASSPGTANYGYTF	TGTGCCAGTAGTCCCGGGACAGCTAACTATGGCTACACCTTC
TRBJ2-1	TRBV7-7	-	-	CASSLDGGPYNEQFF	TGTGCCAGCAGCTTAGATGGAGGGCCGTACAATGAGCAGTTCTTC
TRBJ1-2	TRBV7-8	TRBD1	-	CASSLGTGGNYGYTF	TGTGCCAGCAGCTTAGGGACAGGGGGCAACTATGGCTACACCTTC
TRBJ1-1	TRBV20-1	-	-	CSARDEGSAFF	TGCAGTGCTAGAGACGAGGGCTCGGCTTTCTTT
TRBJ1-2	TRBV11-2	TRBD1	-	CASSLGTGGEGYTF	TGTGCCAGCAGCTTAGGGACAGGGGGCGAGGGCTACACCTTC
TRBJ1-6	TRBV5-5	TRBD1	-	CASSLDRGLPYSYNSPLHF	TGTGCCAGCAGCTTGGACAGGGGGCTACCCTACTCCTATAATTCACCCCTCCACTTT
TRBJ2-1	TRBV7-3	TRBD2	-	CASSPLPSGRANEQFF	TGTGCCAGCAGCCCTCTACCTAGCGGGAGGGCAAATGAGCAGTTCTTC
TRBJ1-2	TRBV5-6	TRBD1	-	CASSLGTGVNYGYTF	TGTGCCAGCAGCTTGGGGACAGGGGTCAACTATGGCTACACCTTC
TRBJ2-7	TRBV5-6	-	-	CASSLGQTGPLYF	TGTGCCAGCAGCTTGGGACAGACAGGCCCGTTGTACTTC
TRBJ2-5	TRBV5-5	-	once	CASSFLSTQETQYF	TGTGCCAGCAGCTTTTTATCCACACAAGAGACCCAGTACTTC
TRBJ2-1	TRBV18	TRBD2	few	CASSPTSGEQFF	TGTGCCAGCTCACCAACTAGCGGTGAGCAGTTCTTC
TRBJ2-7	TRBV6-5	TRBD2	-	CASTKGAGAGYEQYF	TGTGCCAGCACCAAAGGGGCGGGAGCGGGCTACGAGCAGTACTTC
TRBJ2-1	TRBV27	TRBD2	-	CASSARGLAGGGEQFF	TGTGCCAGCAGTGCCCGGGGACTAGCGGGAGGAGGTGAGCAGTTCTTC
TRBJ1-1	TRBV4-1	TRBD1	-	CASGQGWTEAFF	TGCGCCAGCGGACAGGGGTGGACTGAAGCTTTCTTT
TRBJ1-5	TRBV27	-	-	CASSLNGYNQPQHF	TGTGCCAGCAGTTTAAACGGGTACAATCAGCCCCAGCATTTT
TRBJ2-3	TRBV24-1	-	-	CATSEVTTHTQYF	TGTGCCACCAGTGAGGTGACTACGCATACGCAGTATTTT
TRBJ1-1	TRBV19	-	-	CASSIEAQLTEAFF	TGTGCCAGTAGTATAGAGGCACAGCTCACTGAAGCTTTCTTT
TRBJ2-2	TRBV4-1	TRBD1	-	CASSQGPGTGGLGELFF	TGCGCCAGCAGCCAAGGTCCCGGGACAGGGGGCCTGGGGGAGCTGTTTTTT
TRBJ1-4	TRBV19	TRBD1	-	CASSPLDREEKLFF	TGTGCCAGTAGTCCTCTAGACAGGGAGGAAAAACTGTTTTTT
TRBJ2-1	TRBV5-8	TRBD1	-	CASSSGTAGLYNEQFF	TGTGCCAGCAGCTCCGGGACAGCTGGGCTCTACAATGAGCAGTTCTTC
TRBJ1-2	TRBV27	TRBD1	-	CASAAAAGGNGYTF	TGTGCCAGCGCGGCAGCGGCAGGGGGCAATGGCTACACCTTC
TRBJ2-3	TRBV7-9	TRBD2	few	CASSLVSSGSTDTQYF	TGTGCCAGCAGCTTAGTTTCTAGCGGGAGCACAGATACGCAGTATTTT
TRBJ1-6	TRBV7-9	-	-	CASSLQGPLGSPLHF	TGTGCCAGCAGCTTACAGGGTCCCTTGGGGTCACCCCTCCACTTT
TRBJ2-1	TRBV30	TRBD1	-	CAWSRGTGVSSYNEQFF	TGTGCCTGGAGTAGAGGGACAGGGGTCAGCTCCTACAATGAGCAGTTCTTC
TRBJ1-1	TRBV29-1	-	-	CSVDGLTVTEAFF	TGCAGCGTTGACGGTTTGACAGTCACTGAAGCTTTCTTT
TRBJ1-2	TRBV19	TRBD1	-	CASRGGGGDEGYTF	TGTGCCAGTAGAGGAGGGGGCGGGGATGAAGGCTACACCTTC
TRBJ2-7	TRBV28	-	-	CASSLNQLYEQYF	TGTGCCAGCAGTTTGAACCAACTCTACGAGCAGTACTTC
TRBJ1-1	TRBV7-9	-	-	CASILGGNTEAFF	TGTGCCAGCATCCTAGGGGGGAACACTGAAGCTTTCTTT
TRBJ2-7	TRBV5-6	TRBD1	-	CASSPPNAGTGSHEQYF	TGTGCCAGCAGCCCCCCCAACGCCGGGACAGGGAGCCACGAGCAGTACTTC
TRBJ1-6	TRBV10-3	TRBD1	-	CAISVQTGGNSPLHF	TGTGCCATCAGTGTACAGACAGGGGGTAATTCACCCCTCCACTTT
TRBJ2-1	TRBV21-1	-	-	CASSKAETSRVNEQFF	TGTGCCAGCAGCAAAGCGGAGACTAGTCGGGTCAATGAGCAGTTCTTC
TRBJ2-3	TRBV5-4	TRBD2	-	CASSSRAGGTDTQYF	TGTGCCAGCAGTTCTAGAGCGGGAGGAACAGATACGCAGTATTTT
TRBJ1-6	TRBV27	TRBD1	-	CASRTGTGTATGSPLHF	TGTGCCAGCAGGACCGGGACAGGGACTGCCACTGGTTCACCCCTCCACTTT